The rows below give T cell receptor beta chains drawn from one sample of a study of CD8 T cells in ankylosing spondylitis. MiXCR, run by TCRdb on the 5' RACE reads, gives a single entry per CDR3 protein. The sample carries some 700,000 distinct CDR3 sequences, roughly 20% recorded once. Sequences were obtained from blood, either unsorted or a sorted T cell fraction (not recorded which). The receptors were gathered from a male donor with ankylosing spondylitis. Both conserved end residues are part of each CDR3. A D gene is named only where the DNA matches it firmly. Clone size is shown for a subset of rows, as once, few, many or a class of expanded clone.

V: TRBV20-1
D: NA
size: NA
length: 17
J: TRBJ1-6
DNA: TGCAGTGCTAGAGATTATAGTACACAGGGTTATAATTCACCCCTCCACTTT
CDR3: CSARDYSTQGYNSPLHF

V: TRBV7-9
D: NA
size: few
length: 14
J: TRBJ2-1
DNA: TGTGCCAGCAGCACGACGTCGATTTCCAATGAGCAGTTCTTC
CDR3: CASSTTSISNEQFF

V: TRBV5-5
D: TRBD1
size: few
length: 15
J: TRBJ1-1
DNA: TGTGCCAGCAGCTTATCTGACAGGGTAGGGACTGAAGCTTTCTTT
CDR3: CASSLSDRVGTEAFF

V: TRBV4-1
D: TRBD2
size: many
length: 16
J: TRBJ2-1
DNA: TGCGCCAGCAGCCAAGAGGGGCGGGGGGTATACAATGAGCAGTTCTTC
CDR3: CASSQEGRGVYNEQFF

V: TRBV19
D: NA
size: NA
length: 14
J: TRBJ2-7
DNA: TGTGCCAGTAGTATAGATGGGGGGCTGAACGAGCAGTACTTC
CDR3: CASSIDGGLNEQYF

V: TRBV12-3/TRBV12-4
D: NA
size: many
length: 12
J: TRBJ1-1
DNA: TGTGCCAGCAGTTTTGAGGCCACTGAAGCTTTCTTT
CDR3: CASSFEATEAFF

V: TRBV20-1
D: NA
size: NA
length: 14
J: TRBJ1-4
DNA: TGCAGTGCTAGAGAGGGCCCCCCTAATGAAAAACTGTTTTTT
CDR3: CSAREGPPNEKLFF

V: TRBV7-9
D: NA
size: few
length: 14
J: TRBJ2-7
DNA: TGTGCCAGCAGCGTAACGGGAGCCCTGGGCGAGCAGTACTTC
CDR3: CASSVTGALGEQYF

V: TRBV4-1
D: TRBD1
size: NA
length: 16
J: TRBJ2-1
DNA: TGCGCCAGCAGCCAAGTGGTCGGGACAGGGGAAGATGAGCAGCTCTTC
CDR3: CASSQVVGTGEDEQLF

V: TRBV12-3/TRBV12-4
D: TRBD1
size: many
length: 18
J: TRBJ1-2
DNA: TGTGCCAGCAGCAATTATTTATCCCGGGACAGGGGTAACTATGGCTACACCTTC
CDR3: CASSNYLSRDRGNYGYTF

V: TRBV20-1
D: NA
size: NA
length: 14
J: TRBJ2-3
DNA: TGCAGTGCTAGAGATCCCGAGGTTCTAGATACGCAGTATTTT
CDR3: CSARDPEVLDTQYF

V: TRBV7-9
D: NA
size: few
length: 16
J: TRBJ2-1
DNA: TGTGCCAGCAGCGTAAAGACTGGTAGGGCGGGGAATGAGCAGTTCTTC
CDR3: CASSVKTGRAGNEQFF

V: TRBV20-1
D: NA
size: NA
length: 14
J: TRBJ2-2
DNA: TGCAGTGCCCGGGACGCCTCGAACACCGGGGAGCTGTTTTTT
CDR3: CSARDASNTGELFF

V: TRBV29-1
D: NA
size: few
length: 12
J: TRBJ2-3
DNA: TGCAGCGTTCGTCCGCACGGAGATACGCAGTATTTT
CDR3: CSVRPHGDTQYF

V: TRBV20-1
D: NA
size: NA
length: 16
J: TRBJ2-5
DNA: TGCAGTGCTAGGAAACTAACCGCGGGGAGCCAAGAGACCCAGTACTTC
CDR3: CSARKLTAGSQETQYF

V: TRBV20-1
D: TRBD2
size: many
length: 17
J: TRBJ2-3
DNA: TGCAGTGCCGCCCTTGTGGTTAGCGGGGGGCTCGCAGATACGCAGTATTTT
CDR3: CSAALVVSGGLADTQYF

V: TRBV6-5
D: NA
size: many
length: 14
J: TRBJ2-1
DNA: TGTGCCAGCAGTTTGGGGGGACACCCTAATGAGCAGTTCTTC
CDR3: CASSLGGHPNEQFF

V: TRBV4-1
D: NA
size: few
length: 16
J: TRBJ1-3
DNA: TGCGCCAGCAGCCAAGAAGACAGTTGGTCTGGAAACACCATATATTTT
CDR3: CASSQEDSWSGNTIYF

V: TRBV28
D: NA
size: NA
length: 14
J: TRBJ2-5
DNA: TGTGCCAGCAGTCCACGACTGCGAGGAGAGACCCAGTACTTC
CDR3: CASSPRLRGETQYF

V: TRBV4-2
D: NA
size: NA
length: 15
J: TRBJ1-4
DNA: TGTGCCAGCAGCCAAGGGGGGACTGCTAATGAAAAACTGTTTTTT
CDR3: CASSQGGTANEKLFF

V: TRBV20-1
D: TRBD2
size: NA
length: 12
J: TRBJ2-3
DNA: TGCAGTGCTACGGGGGGGGCGGATACGCAGTATTTT
CDR3: CSATGGADTQYF

V: TRBV27
D: NA
size: NA
length: 16
J: TRBJ2-3
DNA: TGTGCCAGCAGTTTCAGGCAGCTATCTAGCACAGATACGCAGTATTTT
CDR3: CASSFRQLSSTDTQYF